This T cell receptor (beta chain) comes out of a study of blood T cell repertoires in COVID-19. In the study overall: Italy, Spain and the United States were the sources of the convalescent and acute COVID-19 samples. T cells, B-cell-depleted T cells, or PBMCs provided the cDNA or gDNA that served as material.

Germline CDR1 is LNHDA and CDR2 is SQIVND (reference sequence). J was trimmed by 2 bases and V by 5 bases; bases with no gene match: 7. This CDR3 has 15 amino acids. TCRdb keeps only in-frame clones here, not all; method: immunoSEQ multiplex PCR. This sample has just over 150,000 clones, with around nine tenths found just once. Participants were aged about 18 to 100 years from roughly 25 US areas. This clonotype was obtained from a woman aged 50 to 60 who had recovered from COVID-19. The rearrangement joins TRBV19 to TRBJ2-7; 9 nucleotides agree with TRBD1. The sample taken for sequencing was PBMCs or T cells enriched from blood (not recorded which). CDR3 protein: CASSSPGQGPYEQYF. DNA for the CDR3: TGTGCCAGTAGTTCGCCGGGACAGGGACCCTACGAGCAGTACTTC.